Listed below are T cell receptor beta chains from one sample, sequenced in a study of shared clonotypes between healthy human individuals. Sequenced by immunoSEQ multiplex PCR; TCRdb stores in-frame clones only, minus some. Found here are approximately 500,000 clones, roughly 85% of them singletons; the top ten hold approximately 12%. Sequencing was carried out using PBMCs. Receptor source: a woman in her 40s in good health. Some clones in this sample may be carry-over from other donors' samples. The conserved cysteine and the conserved F or W are not part of the CDR3 here.

>TRBV2|TRBJ1-5
ASIPGQGGFSNQPQH
>TRBV7-3|TRBJ1-1
ASSQGRDTEAF
>TRBV28|TRBJ2-3
AGQRGRTDTQY
>TRBV5-8|TRBJ1-2
ASSLYAANYGYT
>TRBV15|TRBJ2-5
ATSRGRPQETQY
>TRBV5-1|TRBJ2-3
ASSPTGDGSDTQY
>TRBV14|TRBJ1-2
ASSQRGTGYGYT
>TRBV5-1|TRBJ2-5
ASSLEGQAQETQY
>TRBV6-1|TRBJ1-2
ASSWSGTAEYGYT
>TRBV19|TRBJ1-5
ASSIDRREQPQH
>TRBV28|TRBJ1-4
ASMGQEIEKLF
>TRBV20-1|TRBJ2-1
SAADRLGGF
>TRBV29-1|TRBJ2-5
SSAGNQETQY
>TRBV5-1|TRBJ2-3
ASSLGSTMGDTQY